This entry is about one TCR beta chain. Antigen specificity is unknown. The data are from a study of cytomegalovirus exposure and HLA in healthy donors. Study-wide findings and caveats: In a later analysis, TCR beta V- and J-gene trimming showed a link to a missense DCLRE1C variant. Sequences of the TCR beta chain were said to predict the HLA-A and HLA-B alleles of most subjects accurately. Per a prior analysis, the majority of TCR beta V segments were productive roughly 87% or roughly 30% of the time. In all likelihood, a cluster of highly shared sequence variants was a sequencing artifact.

A multiplex PCR was run with 60 Vbeta primers and 13 Jbeta primers. Sequencing was performed with immunoSEQ multiplex PCR; in TCRdb, only in-frame clones are kept and a portion is missing. In the table there are some 170,000 clones, about 72% of which are singletons. The CDR3 has 15 residues. Looked up from germline, CDR1 is MGHDK and CDR2 is SYGVNS. V was pared by 1 base and J by 0 bases, with 2 bases of the junction left unmatched. The source material was PBMCs. This clonotype was sampled from a human donor in good health. This sequence joins TRBV25-1 and TRBJ1-1; 7 bases are shared with TRBD1. CDR3 bases: TGTGCCAGCAGTGAATCCAGGGGGATGAACACTGAAGCTTTCTTT. Its translation: CASSESRGMNTEAFF.